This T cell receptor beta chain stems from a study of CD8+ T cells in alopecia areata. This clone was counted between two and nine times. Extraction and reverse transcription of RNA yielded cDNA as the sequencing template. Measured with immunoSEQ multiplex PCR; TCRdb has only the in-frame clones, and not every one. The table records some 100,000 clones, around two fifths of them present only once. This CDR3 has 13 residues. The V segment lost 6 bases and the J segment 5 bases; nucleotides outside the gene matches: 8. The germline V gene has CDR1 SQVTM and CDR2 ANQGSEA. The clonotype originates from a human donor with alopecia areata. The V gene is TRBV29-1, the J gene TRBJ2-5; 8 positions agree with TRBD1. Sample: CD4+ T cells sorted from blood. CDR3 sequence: CSVAGQVSETQYF. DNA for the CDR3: TGCAGCGTCGCGGGACAGGTCTCGGAGACCCAGTACTTC.